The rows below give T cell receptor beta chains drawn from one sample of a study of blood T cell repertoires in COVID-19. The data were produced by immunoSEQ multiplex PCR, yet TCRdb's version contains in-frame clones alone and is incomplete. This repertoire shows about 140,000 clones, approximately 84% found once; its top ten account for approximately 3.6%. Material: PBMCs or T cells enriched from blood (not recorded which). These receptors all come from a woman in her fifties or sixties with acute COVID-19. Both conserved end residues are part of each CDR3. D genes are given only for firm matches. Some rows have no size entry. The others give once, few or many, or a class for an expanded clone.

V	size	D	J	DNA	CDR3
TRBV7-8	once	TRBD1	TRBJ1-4	TGTGCCAGCAGCGCAGGGACAGCAACGGCGGATGAAAAACTGTTTTTT	CASSAGTATADEKLFF
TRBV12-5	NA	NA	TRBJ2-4	TGTGCTAGTGGCTTGGACAGGGCATTAGGGACAAGCGGGAGATACTACAAAAACATTCAGTACTTC	CASGLDRALGTSGRYYKNIQYF
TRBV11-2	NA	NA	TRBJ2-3	TGTGCCAGCTCCACGGCGGGAAGAGGCACAGATACGCAGTATTTT	CASSTAGRGTDTQYF
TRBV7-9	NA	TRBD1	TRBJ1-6	TGTGCCAGTGAGGGGACAGGGAAATCACCCCTCCACTTT	CASEGTGKSPLHF
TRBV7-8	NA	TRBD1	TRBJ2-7	TGTGCCAGCAGCTTTCTTTCGGGGACAGGGTCATACGAGCAGTACTTC	CASSFLSGTGSYEQYF
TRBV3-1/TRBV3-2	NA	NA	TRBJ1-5	TGTGCCAGCAGCCAAGGGACAGCAACTAATCAGCCCCAGCATTTT	CASSQGTATNQPQHF
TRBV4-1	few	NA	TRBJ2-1	TGCGCCAGCAGCCAAGATTCCCAGGACTTTTTAGCCTACAATGAGCAGTTCTTC	CASSQDSQDFLAYNEQFF
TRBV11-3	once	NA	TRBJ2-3	TGTGCCAGCAGCTTAAGCCCGGGGACAGATACGCAGTATTTT	CASSLSPGTDTQYF
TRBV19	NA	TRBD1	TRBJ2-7	TGTGCCAGTAGTATAGTCGAGACAGGGAAGGGCGAGCAGTACTTC	CASSIVETGKGEQYF
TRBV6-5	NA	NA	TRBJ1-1	TGTGCCAGCAGACGCGGGACGGACACTGAAGCTTTCTTT	CASRRGTDTEAFF
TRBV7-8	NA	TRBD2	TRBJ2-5	TGTGCCAGCAGCTTAGCGCCGGGGGGAGAGACCCAGTACTTC	CASSLAPGGETQYF
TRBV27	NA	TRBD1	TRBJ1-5	TGTGCCACCCAGGACAGGGCGACTGCGTCCCAGCATTTT	CATQDRATASQHF
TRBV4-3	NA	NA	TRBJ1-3	TGCGCCAGCAGCCAAACAACCGGGACATACCTCTCTGGAAACACCATATATTTT	CASSQTTGTYLSGNTIYF
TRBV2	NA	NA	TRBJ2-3	TGTGCCAGCAGTGAATCTCCGGGAGATACGCAGTATTTT	CASSESPGDTQYF
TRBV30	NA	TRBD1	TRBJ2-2	TGTGCCTGGAGGGCTGGGACAGTTAACACCGGGGAGCTGTTTTTT	CAWRAGTVNTGELFF
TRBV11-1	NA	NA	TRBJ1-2	TGTGCCAGCAGCTATACCAGGGGCTCTAACTATGGCTACACCTTC	CASSYTRGSNYGYTF
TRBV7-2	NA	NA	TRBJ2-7	TGTGCCAGCAGCTTAGTATTACGGGGAAGCTCCTACGAGCAGTACTTC	CASSLVLRGSSYEQYF
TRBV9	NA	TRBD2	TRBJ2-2	TGTGCCAGCAGCGTATCTCGGCGCGGGAGGGCCCTCGGGGAGCTGTTTTTT	CASSVSRRGRALGELFF
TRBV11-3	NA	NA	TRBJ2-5	TGTGCCAGCAGCCCGCCCGGGAGCCAAGAGACCCAGTACTTC	CASSPPGSQETQYF
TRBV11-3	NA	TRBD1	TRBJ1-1	TGTGCCAGCAGCTACGGGACAGGGGGTTTTGAAGCTTTCTTT	CASSYGTGGFEAFF
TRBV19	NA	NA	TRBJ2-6	TGTGCCAGTCGAAAAGGGGTCTCTGGGGCCAACGTCCTGACTTTC	CASRKGVSGANVLTF
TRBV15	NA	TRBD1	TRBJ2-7	TGTGCCACCAGCAGCGGGACAGGCTACGAGCAGTACTTC	CATSSGTGYEQYF
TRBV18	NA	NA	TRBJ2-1	TGTGCCAGCTCACCAGGGACTTCCTACAATGAGCAGTTCTTC	CASSPGTSYNEQFF
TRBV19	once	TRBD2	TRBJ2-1	TGTGCCAGTAGTTCAGGACTAGCCGGGGGCAATGAGCAGTTCTTC	CASSSGLAGGNEQFF
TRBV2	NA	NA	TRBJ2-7	TGTGCCAGCAGCAGGGATGCTTTCTACGAGCAGTACTTC	CASSRDAFYEQYF
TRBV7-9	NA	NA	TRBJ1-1	TGTGCCAGCAGCAACCGGGGGGGCGTCACTGAAGCTTTCTTT	CASSNRGGVTEAFF
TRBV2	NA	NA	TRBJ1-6	TGTGCCAGCGACCCGGGACAAGGAAGGAATTCACCCCTCCACTTT	CASDPGQGRNSPLHF
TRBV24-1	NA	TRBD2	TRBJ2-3	TGTGCCACCGCCCAGAGGCCGGGGGGAGATACGCAGTATTTT	CATAQRPGGDTQYF
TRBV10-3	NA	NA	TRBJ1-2	TGTGCCATCAGTGAGTGGGGGGGGGCCATTAACTATGGCTACACCTTC	CAISEWGGAINYGYTF
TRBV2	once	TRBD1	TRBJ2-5	TGTGCCAGCAGTCCAGACAGGGGAGGAGAGACCCAGTACTTC	CASSPDRGGETQYF
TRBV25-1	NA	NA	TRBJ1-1	TGTGCCAGCGCCACTAGGGAGAACACTGAAGCTTTCTTT	CASATRENTEAFF
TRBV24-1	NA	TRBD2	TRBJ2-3	TGTGCCACCAGTGGCCTCTCTAGCGGGAGAAGCACAGATACGCAGTATTTT	CATSGLSSGRSTDTQYF
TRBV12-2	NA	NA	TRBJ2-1	TGTGCAAGTCGCGTCCCGGGACTGTACAATGAGCAGTTCTTC	CASRVPGLYNEQFF
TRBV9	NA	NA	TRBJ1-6	TGTGCCAGCAGCGGACGGACAGACTCCTCACCCCTCCACTTT	CASSGRTDSSPLHF
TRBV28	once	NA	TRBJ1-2	TGTGCCAGCAGTCTTCAGCCGGGGAGTGGCTACACCTTC	CASSLQPGSGYTF
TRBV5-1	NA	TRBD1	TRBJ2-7	TGCGCCAGCAGCGCAGGGGACAGGCTCCCCTACGAGCAGTACTTC	CASSAGDRLPYEQYF
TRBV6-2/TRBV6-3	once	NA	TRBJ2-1	TGTGCCAGCAGTTACTTAAGCGGCCTCAATGAGCAGTTCTTC	CASSYLSGLNEQFF
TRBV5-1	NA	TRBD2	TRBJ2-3	TGCGCCAGCAGCGGAGGACTAGCGGGAAACGCAGATACGCAGTATTTT	CASSGGLAGNADTQYF
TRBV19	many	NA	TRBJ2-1	TGTGCCAGTAGTCACGAGAATATCCAGGATGAGCAGTTCTTC	CASSHENIQDEQFF
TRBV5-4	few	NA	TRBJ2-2	TGTGCCAGCAGCTGGGCTCGGCACACAAACACCGGGGAGCTGTTTTTT	CASSWARHTNTGELFF
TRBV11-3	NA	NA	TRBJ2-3	TGTGCCAGCAGCATAGGGCGGCCCCGGAAGCTCACAGATACGCAGTATTTT	CASSIGRPRKLTDTQYF
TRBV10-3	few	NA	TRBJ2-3	TGTGCCATCAGTGCCTTCGGGGAGAACACAGATACGCAGTATTTT	CAISAFGENTDTQYF
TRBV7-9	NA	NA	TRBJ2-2	TGTGCCAGCAGCTTAAGAGCGGCAAACACCGGGGAGCTGTTTTTT	CASSLRAANTGELFF
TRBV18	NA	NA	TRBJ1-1	TGTGCCAGCTCGCATCCGGGGACTGAAGCTTTCTTT	CASSHPGTEAFF
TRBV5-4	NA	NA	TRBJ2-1	TGTGCCAGCAGCCTACACAATGAGCAGTTCTTC	CASSLHNEQFF
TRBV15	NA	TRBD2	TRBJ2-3	TGTGCCACAACAGCGGGGAGCACAGATACGCAGTATTTT	CATTAGSTDTQYF
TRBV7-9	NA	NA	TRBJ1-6	TGTGCCAGCAGACCAAGGGGGTCGAGTAATTCACCCCTCCACTTT	CASRPRGSSNSPLHF
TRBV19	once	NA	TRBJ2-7	TGTGCCAGTAGTTGGCAGGGGATATCCTACGAGCAGTACTTC	CASSWQGISYEQYF
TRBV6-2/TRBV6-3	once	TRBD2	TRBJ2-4	TGTGCCAGCAGTTACGGGTCTAGCGGGGGATGGGACATTCAGTACTTC	CASSYGSSGGWDIQYF
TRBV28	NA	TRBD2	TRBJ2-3	TGTGCCAGCGACCCTTCCGGGACTAGCGGCACAGATACGCAGTATTTT	CASDPSGTSGTDTQYF